The subject of this entry is one TCR beta chain. Germline V lookup: CDR1 SEHNR, CDR2 FQNEAQ (reference sequence). The V and J ends lost 7 bases and 3 bases, in that order; junction bases with no gene match: 3. This CDR3 region has 14 residues. The data originate from a study of T cell changes during pregnancy in multiple sclerosis. Some clones are missing from TCRdb's copy, which holds only in-frame ones; the method was immunoSEQ multiplex PCR. Of about 98,000 clones listed, around 90% are singletons. This chain links TRBV7-9 with TRBJ2-3, with TRBD2 identical over 11 bases. The receptor was derived from a female donor in good health, enrolled as a control in a pregnancy study. Here the sequenced sample was peripheral blood, taken after pregnancy. As DNA, the CDR3 is TGTGCCAGCACGGCTAGCGGGGGGACAGATACGCAGTATTTT. Residues: CASTASGGTDTQYF.